A few counts support the clone carrying this TCR beta chain. The antigen is unknown. Quantitative 5'-RACE with molecular barcodes produced the TCR beta libraries. A single record per CDR3 protein comes from TCRdb applying MiXCR to the 5' RACE reads. Of 200,000 to 250,000 distinct CDR3 sequences in the sample, 15% to 20% were seen once. This sample stems from a study of CD8 T cells in ankylosing spondylitis. Study-wide results and caveats: Reported data indicate significant enrichment of disease-linked clones within matched ankylosing spondylitis synovial fluid. Typical of ankylosing spondylitis blood, it appeared, was a TCR beta motif of under 10 highly homologous variants. Previous work reported some of these motif variants in the synovial fluid and blood of reactive arthritis. CD8+ cells made up the disease-linked clones, which were relatively rare in peripheral blood.

The CDR3 loop spans 14 amino acids. V gave up 4 bases and J gave up 3 bases, with 12 bases separating them. In germline, CDR1 is SNHLY, CDR2 FYNNEI. The receptor comes from a male donor with ankylosing spondylitis. The sample consisted of blood, either unsorted or a sorted T cell fraction (not recorded which). The rearrangement joins TRBV2 to TRBJ1-1; TRBD1 might be the D (5 bases). The CDR3: CASSAKGIYTEAFF. CDR3 nucleotides: TGTGCCAGCAGTGCAAAGGGGATTTACACTGAAGCTTTCTTT.